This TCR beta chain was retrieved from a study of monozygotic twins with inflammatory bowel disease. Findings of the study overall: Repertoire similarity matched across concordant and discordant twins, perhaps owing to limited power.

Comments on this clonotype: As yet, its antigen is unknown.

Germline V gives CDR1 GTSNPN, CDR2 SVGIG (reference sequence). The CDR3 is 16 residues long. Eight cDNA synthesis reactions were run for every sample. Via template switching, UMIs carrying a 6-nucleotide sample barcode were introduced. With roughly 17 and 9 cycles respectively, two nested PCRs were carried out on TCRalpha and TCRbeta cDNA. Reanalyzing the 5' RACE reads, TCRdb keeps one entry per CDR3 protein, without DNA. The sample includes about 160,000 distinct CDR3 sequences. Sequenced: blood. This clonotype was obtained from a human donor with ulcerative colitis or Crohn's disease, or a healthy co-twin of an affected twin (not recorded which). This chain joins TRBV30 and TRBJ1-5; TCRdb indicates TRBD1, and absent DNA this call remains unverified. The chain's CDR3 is CASTGEGGYSNQPQHF.